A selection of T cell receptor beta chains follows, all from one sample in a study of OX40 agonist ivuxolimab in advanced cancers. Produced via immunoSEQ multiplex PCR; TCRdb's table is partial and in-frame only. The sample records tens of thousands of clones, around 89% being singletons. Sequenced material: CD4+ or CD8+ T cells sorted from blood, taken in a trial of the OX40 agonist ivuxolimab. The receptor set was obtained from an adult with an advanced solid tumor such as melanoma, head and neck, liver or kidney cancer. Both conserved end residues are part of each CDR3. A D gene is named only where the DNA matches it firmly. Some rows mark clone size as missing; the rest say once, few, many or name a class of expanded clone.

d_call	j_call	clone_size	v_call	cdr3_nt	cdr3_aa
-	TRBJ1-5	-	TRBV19	TGTGCCAGTAGTGACTTAAGGAGCCAGCCCCAGCATTTT	CASSDLRSQPQHF
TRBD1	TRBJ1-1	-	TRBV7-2	TGTGCCAGCAGCACGTCGACAGGGGCGACGAACACTGAAGCTTTCTTT	CASSTSTGATNTEAFF
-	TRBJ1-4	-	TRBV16	TGTGCCAGCAGCCCCCAGGGGACAACTAATGAAAAACTGTTTTTT	CASSPQGTTNEKLFF
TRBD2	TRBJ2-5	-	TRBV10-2	TGCGCCAGCAGTGCGGGGGGAGGGGAGACCCAGTACTTC	CASSAGGGETQYF
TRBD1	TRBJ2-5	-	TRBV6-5	TGTGCCAGCAGTTTCGGGACAGGGTACCAAGAGACCCAGTACTTC	CASSFGTGYQETQYF
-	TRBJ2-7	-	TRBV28	TGTGCCAGCAGGACTAACTACGAGCAGTACTTC	CASRTNYEQYF
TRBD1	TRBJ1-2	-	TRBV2	TGTGCCAGCAGCAGGGGACAGTGGGACTATGGCTACACCTTC	CASSRGQWDYGYTF
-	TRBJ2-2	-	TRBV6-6	TGTGCCAGCTCGCCGAACACCGGGGAGCTGTTTTTT	CASSPNTGELFF
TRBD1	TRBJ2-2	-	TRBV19	TGTGCCAGCAAAGGACAGGGGTATTCCGGGGAGCTGTTTTTT	CASKGQGYSGELFF
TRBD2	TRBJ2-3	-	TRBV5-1	TGCGCCAGCAGCTCGGGACTAGTGGAGACAGATACGCAGTATTTT	CASSSGLVETDTQYF
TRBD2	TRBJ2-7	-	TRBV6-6	TGTGCCAGCAGTCCGTCTAGCGGGGGCCGATACTACGAGCAGTACTTC	CASSPSSGGRYYEQYF
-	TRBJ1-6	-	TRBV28	TGTGCCAGCAGTGTAACGGGTACCTATTCACCCCTCCACTTT	CASSVTGTYSPLHF
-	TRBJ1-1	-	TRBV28	TGTGCCAGCAGCCAAATTTCAGGGGCCACTGAAGCTTTCTTT	CASSQISGATEAFF
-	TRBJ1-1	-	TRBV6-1	TGTGCCAGCAGTGATCAGGGGCCCACTGAAGCTTTCTTT	CASSDQGPTEAFF
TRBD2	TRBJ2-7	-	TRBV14	TGTGCCAGCAGCCACGGGGGGGAGCAGTACTTC	CASSHGGEQYF
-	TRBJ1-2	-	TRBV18	TGTGCCAGCTCACCTAACAGTTTGCCCGGCTACACCTTC	CASSPNSLPGYTF
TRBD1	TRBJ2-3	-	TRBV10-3	TGTGCCATCAGGGGGACAGTCGTCACAGATACGCAGTATTTT	CAIRGTVVTDTQYF
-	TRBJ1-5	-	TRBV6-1	TGTGCCAGCAGACATAGCAATCAGCCCCAGCATTTT	CASRHSNQPQHF
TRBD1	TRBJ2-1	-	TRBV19	TGTGCCAGTAGTACCCCGGGACAGGGGAAGGTAAATGAGCAGTTCTTC	CASSTPGQGKVNEQFF
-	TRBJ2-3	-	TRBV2	TGTGCCAGCAGGATGGAGGGCGGTGCAGATACGCAGTATTTT	CASRMEGGADTQYF
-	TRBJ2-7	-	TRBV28	TGTGCCAGCAGTTCCGCCCCAGGTTACGAGCAGTACTTC	CASSSAPGYEQYF
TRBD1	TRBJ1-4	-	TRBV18	TGTGCCAGCTCACCGTCGACAGGGGCGCAAGGTTCTGGAAAACTGTTTTTT	CASSPSTGAQGSGKLFF
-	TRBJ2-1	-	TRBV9	TGTGCCAGCAGCGTAGCGGGACTCTACAATGAGCAGTTCTTC	CASSVAGLYNEQFF
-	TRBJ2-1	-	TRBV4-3	TGCGCCAGCAGCCAAGATCTCCTAAACTACAATGAGCAGTTCTTC	CASSQDLLNYNEQFF
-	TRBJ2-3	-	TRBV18	TGTGCCAGCTCACCACGATCTTTGAGCACAGATACGCAGTATTTT	CASSPRSLSTDTQYF
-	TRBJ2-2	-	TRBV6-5	TGTGCCTCTAGGACAGCTGAGAACACCGGGGAGCTGTTTTTT	CASRTAENTGELFF
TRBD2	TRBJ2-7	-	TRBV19	TGTGCCAGTAGCTCGGGGGGAGTCACCTACGAGCAGTACTTC	CASSSGGVTYEQYF
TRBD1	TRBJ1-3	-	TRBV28	TGTGCCAGCAGGGACGACAGGGGTGGTGGAAACACCATATATTTT	CASRDDRGGGNTIYF
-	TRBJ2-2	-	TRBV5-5	TGTGCCAGCAGCAGACAGAGATCCGGGGAGCTGTTTTTT	CASSRQRSGELFF
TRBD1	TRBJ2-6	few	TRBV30	TGTGCCTGTCTCGACTGGACAGGGACCTTGGGGGCCAACGTCCTGACTTTC	CACLDWTGTLGANVLTF
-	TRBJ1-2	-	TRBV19	TGTGCCAGTACTGACAGGAAGGGTGGCTACACCTTC	CASTDRKGGYTF
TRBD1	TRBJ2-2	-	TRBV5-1	TGCGCCAGCAGCCAACGACAGGGGGCGACCACCGGGGAGCTGTTTTTT	CASSQRQGATTGELFF
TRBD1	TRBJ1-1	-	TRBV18	TGTGCCAGCTCCAGGGACAGTAAAAACACTAAAGCTTTCTTT	CASSRDSKNTKAFF
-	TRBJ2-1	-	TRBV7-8	TGTGCCAGCAGCCACCGATCGACAGGTCTCGAGGGGTTCTTC	CASSHRSTGLEGFF
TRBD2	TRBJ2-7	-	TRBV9	TGTGCCAGCAGCGTGCTAGCGGCTACCTACGAGCAGTACTTC	CASSVLAATYEQYF
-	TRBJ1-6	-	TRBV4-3	TGCGCCAGCAGCCAAGATTCGGGGGGCTACAGTTCACCCCTCCACTTT	CASSQDSGGYSSPLHF
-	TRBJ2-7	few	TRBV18	TGTGCCAGCTCACCGAGCTCCTACGAGCAGTACTTC	CASSPSSYEQYF
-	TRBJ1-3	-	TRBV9	TGTGCCAGCAGTTACCCCGGAAACACCATATATTTT	CASSYPGNTIYF
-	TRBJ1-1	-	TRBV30	TGTGCCTGGAGTAAATTGGAAAAAGCTTTCTTT	CAWSKLEKAFF
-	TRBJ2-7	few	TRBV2	TGTGCCAGCGGGACCTACTACGAGCAGTACTTC	CASGTYYEQYF
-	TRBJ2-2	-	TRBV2	TGTGCCAGCAGTTCCCGGGACATGAACACCGGGGAGCTGTTTTTT	CASSSRDMNTGELFF
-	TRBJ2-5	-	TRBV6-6	TGTGCCAGCAGCCCAGGACAGCAAGAGACCCAGTACTTC	CASSPGQQETQYF